This T cell receptor beta chain is from a study of T cell responses to AZD1222 COVID-19 vaccine. The length of the CDR3 is 15 residues. Per germline, CDR1 PRHDT and CDR2 FYEKMQ (reference sequence). Trimming took 0 bases from V and 0 from J, leaving 8 bases between them. Whole-study findings and limits: Within unmutated variant regions lay the reported targets of nearly half of spike-specific TCRs. Researchers report vaccine-associated CD4 TCRs spanning spike, with dominance at 160-218 and 743-854.

Comment on this clone: Its specificity is not known.

Profiled with immunoSEQ multiplex PCR; TCRdb holds only in-frame clones, not every one. The data show 150,000 to 200,000 clones, approximately 87% seen once. This material consisted of peripheral blood, taken on day 0 of MenACWY control vaccination. The chain recombines TRBV13 with TRBJ1-1, with D perhaps TRBD1 (5 bases). The TCR comes from an adult in good health. CDR3 region: CASSLGRGMNTEAFF. CDR3 coding DNA: TGTGCCAGCAGCTTAGGTCGGGGGATGAACACTGAAGCTTTCTTT.